These 25 T cell receptor beta chains were all obtained from the same sample, sequenced in a study of patients and donors after allogeneic stem cell transplantation. TCRdb reanalysed the RT-PCR reads using MiXCR and keeps one entry per CDR3 protein. The profile shows more than 150,000 distinct CDR3 sequences, roughly 24% of them singletons. Sequenced input: blood, either unsorted or a sorted T cell fraction (not recorded which). These receptor sequences come from a human donor who was either an allogeneic HSCT recipient or a stem cell or donor lymphocyte infusion donor (not recorded which). It is not recorded whose cells these are; they may come from a transplant donor.

This clonotype showed up just a few times. The rearrangement joins TRBV6-5 to TRBJ1-2, with no clear D. The germline V and J ends were trimmed by 0 bases and 7 bases, with 12 bases remaining between them. The CDR3 is made up of 14 amino acids. The germline CDR1 and CDR2 sequences are MNHEY and SVGAGI. CDR3 sequence (DNA): TGTGCCAGCAGTTACTCCACGGGGAGGCTTGGCTACACCTTC. This sequence encodes CASSYSTGRLGYTF.

This clonotype was detected only a few times. The chain's CDR3 is CAIRQNTEAFF. CDR3 nucleotides: TGTGCCATAAGACAGAACACTGAAGCTTTCTTT. This chain connects TRBV28 to TRBJ1-1; D is ambiguous. The CDR3 totals 11 residues. V was cut by 10 bases and J by 1 base, with 7 bases left in between. Looked up from germline, CDR1 is MDHEN and CDR2 is SYDVKM.

In this sample, this clonotype turned up many times. As DNA, the CDR3 is TGTGCCAGCAGCTTTATCACTGAAGCTTTCTTT. This encodes CASSFITEAFF. This chain uses TRBV7-2 with TRBJ1-1; the D is unclear. Trimming cost V 3 bases and J 4 bases, with 3 bases left between them. This CDR3 contains 11 residues. Germline V lookup: CDR1 SGHTA, CDR2 FQGNSA.

In nucleotides, the CDR3 is TGTGCCAGCAGCCCTGGGGCGACGCCTGAAAAGAATCAGCCCCAGCATTTT. Its protein product is CASSPGATPEKNQPQHF. The genes are TRBV21-1 and TRBJ1-5; the table's D call, TRBD1, was not checked against the DNA. TRBV21-1 counts as a pseudogene. CDR3 length: 17 residues.

This clonotype was seen only a few times. This chain uses TRBV5-1 with TRBJ2-3; 8 positions agree with TRBD1. The CDR3 totals 17 residues. Germline values: CDR1 SGHRS, CDR2 YFSETQ. J gave up 5 bases and V 4 bases, and 15 bases lay outside the gene matches. This chain's CDR3 is CASSTGTGPLDRDTQYF. The CDR3 nucleotides are TGCGCCAGCAGCACCGGGACAGGACCTTTGGACAGAGATACGCAGTATTTT.

CDR3 region: CASGIQGNSGNTIYF. CDR3 nucleotide sequence: TGTGCCAGCGGCATACAGGGTAACTCTGGAAACACCATATATTTT. The chain uses TRBV9 and TRBJ1-3; weak D call: TRBD1 (6 bases). The germline gives CDR1 SGDLS, CDR2 YYNGEE. The CDR3 covers 15 residues. V was pared by 7 bases and J by 0 bases, with 14 bases between.

V gene TRBV4-1 combines with J gene TRBJ2-6; 7 positions agree with TRBD1. J was trimmed by 2 bases and V by 0 bases; bases with no gene match: 7. The CDR3 spans 18 residues. The germline gives CDR1 MGHRA, CDR2 YSYEKL. CDR3 in amino acids: CASSQERMTGTGANVLTF. The CDR3 DNA sequence: TGCGCCAGCAGCCAAGAGAGAATGACAGGGACTGGGGCCAACGTCCTGACTTTC.

V usage is TRBV5-5 and J usage is TRBJ2-1, with D uncertain. In germline, CDR1 is SGHKS, CDR2 YYEKEE (reference sequence). The ends were cut back, 4 bases at V and 1 base at J, with 9 bases in the middle. The CDR3 totals 14 residues. The CDR3 reads CASSKKESYNEQFF. The CDR3 DNA is TGTGCCAGCAGCAAAAAGGAGTCCTACAATGAGCAGTTCTTC.

This clonotype has only a few counts. The rearrangement uses TRBV24-1 and TRBJ2-7; D is possibly TRBD1 (5 bases). The CDR3 covers 16 residues. The germline gives CDR1 KGHDR, CDR2 SFDVKD. V lost 9 bases to trimming and J lost 3 bases, with 23 bases between them. The DNA for the CDR3 is TGTGCCACCGCCGTATCTATAACGGCAGGGTTCTACGAGCAGTACTTC. Translation: CATAVSITAGFYEQYF.

The V and J genes are TRBV12-3 or TRBV12-4 and TRBJ2-5; the match to TRBD2 covers 11 bases. V shed 5 bases, J shed 3 bases, and the junction held 8 bases outside the gene matches. The CDR3 extends over 16 amino acids. The chain's CDR3 is CASSKTMGLAEETQYF. CDR3 in DNA: TGTGCCAGCAGTAAAACGATGGGACTAGCGGAAGAGACCCAGTACTTC.

This chain's CDR3 is CASSVRQSDVRVNTEAFF. The CDR3 nucleotides are TGTGCCAGCAGTGTTCGCCAGTCTGACGTCAGGGTGAACACTGAAGCTTTCTTT. V and J are TRBV2 and TRBJ1-1, with a weak D call TRBD1 (5 bases). Germline V gives CDR1 SNHLY, CDR2 FYNNEI. The ends were cut back, 4 bases at V and 0 bases at J, with 21 bases in the middle. This CDR3 is 18 amino acids long.

There are many counts of this clonotype. This rearrangement joins TRBV7-2 to TRBJ1-5, with a possible D match to TRBD1 (6 bases). This CDR3 has 16 amino acids. The V end was cut by 2 bases, the J end by 6 bases, with 17 bases between. Germline lookup yields CDR1 SGHTA and CDR2 FQGNSA. In DNA, the CDR3 is TGTGCCAGCAGCTTAATGGGTGGGGGGCCCACTCAGCCCCAGCATTTT. The encoded protein is CASSLMGGGPTQPQHF.

The table lists this clonotype with a few counts. The chain combines TRBV20-1 with TRBJ1-2; maybe TRBD1 (5 bases). The CDR3 has 16 amino acids. CDR1 and CDR2 from the germline V gene are DFQATT and SNEGSKA (reference sequence). V lost 0 bases to trimming and J lost 2 bases, with 16 bases between them. The CDR3 DNA is TGCAGTGCTAGAGATGGGACGCTTGGGTTAAACTATGGCTACACCTTC. As protein: CSARDGTLGLNYGYTF.

This clonotype occurred a few times. V usage is TRBV6-6 and J usage is TRBJ2-7; D uncertain. CDR1 MNHNY and CDR2 SVGAGI come from the germline V gene (reference sequence). The CDR3 covers 13 residues. V lost 2 bases and J lost 2, with 7 bases in between. CDR3 nucleotide sequence: TGTGCCAGCAGTTACGACAAAACCTACGAGCAGTACTTC. Protein: CASSYDKTYEQYF.

This clonotype was recorded at least ten times. The V and J genes are TRBV5-1 and TRBJ2-7; 11 nucleotides match TRBD2. The CDR3 is made up of 13 amino acids. Losses at the gene ends were 5 bases for V and 2 bases for J; bases not matched to a gene: 0. The germline V gene has CDR1 SGHRS and CDR2 YFSETQ. This chain's CDR3 is CASRTSGAYEQYF. The CDR3 DNA is TGCGCCAGCAGGACTAGCGGGGCCTACGAGCAGTACTTC. Supplemented by reference TRBV5-1 and TRBJ2-7, the full variable domain reads KAGVTQTPRYLIKTRGQQVTLSCSPISGHRSVSWYQQTPGQGLQFLFEYFSETQRNKGNFPGRFSGRQFSNSRSEMNVSTLELGDSALYLCASRTSGAYEQYFGPGTRLTVT.

This clonotype was observed a handful of times. The CDR3 sequence: CASSSWAGGNNYGYTF. The DNA for the CDR3 is TGCGCCAGCAGCTCCTGGGCAGGGGGCAATAACTATGGCTACACCTTC. The V and J genes are TRBV5-1 and TRBJ1-2; TRBD1 agrees at 8 bases. The ends lost 3 bases at V and 1 base at J; junction bases unmatched: 8. The CDR3 is 16 amino acids. Germline values: CDR1 SGHRS, CDR2 YFSETQ.

This clonotype was recorded a few times. This sequence joins TRBV12-3 or TRBV12-4 and TRBJ2-1; maybe TRBD2 (5 bases). CDR3 size: 16 residues. Trimming stripped 1 base from V and 8 bases from J, with 18 bases between. CDR3 coding DNA: TGTGCCAGCAGTTTAGTCGTGTGGACTCCCGTCGATGAGCAGTTCTTC. Translating gives CASSLVVWTPVDEQFF.

The rearrangement uses TRBV4-1 and TRBJ2-1; no reliable D call. CDR3 size: 13 residues. Trimming removed 1 base from V and 4 bases from J, with 5 bases in between. Germline V CDR1 and CDR2: MGHRA, YSYEKL. CDR3 nucleotide sequence: TGCGCCAGCAGCCAAGTGGAGTACAATGAGCAGTTCTTC. Amino acids: CASSQVEYNEQFF.

This rearrangement joins TRBV18 to TRBJ1-4; no definite D call. This CDR3 comprises 15 residues. V dropped 2 bases and J dropped 0 bases, with 7 bases sitting between them. The germline V gene encodes CDR1 KGHSH and CDR2 LQKENI. CDR3 protein: CASSPDEATNEKLFF. CDR3 sequence (DNA): TGTGCCAGCTCACCAGATGAAGCAACTAATGAAAAACTGTTTTTT.

In its sample, this clonotype was seen a few times. The V gene is TRBV7-2, the J gene TRBJ2-1; TRBD2 matches 8 bases. CDR1 and CDR2 from the germline V gene are SGHTA and FQGNSA. V shed 3 bases and J 2 bases; nucleotides not matched to a gene: 9. The CDR3 length is 17 residues. CDR3 region: CASSFPTSGAAYNEQFF. DNA of the CDR3: TGTGCCAGCAGCTTCCCAACTAGCGGAGCCGCCTACAATGAGCAGTTCTTC.

A word on this clonotype: At one of its ends the junction is not consistent with the germline gene, which may arise from a read error. The chain combines TRBV6-2 or TRBV6-3 with TRBJ1-2; D is ambiguous. This CDR3 has 12 residues. In germline, CDR1 is MNHEY, CDR2 SVGEGT. The CDR3 DNA is TGTGCCAGCAGTTACCGGCAGTATGCCTACACCTTC. Translated, it gives CASSYRQYAYTF.

The sample holds a few counts of this clonotype. The rearrangement uses TRBV20-1 and TRBJ2-1; 12 bases are shared with TRBD2. V lost 1 base to trimming and J lost 0 bases; unmatched junction nucleotides: 7. The CDR3 length is 18 residues. CDR1 and CDR2 (germline): DFQATT, SNEGSKA (reference sequence). The CDR3 sequence is CSARGSGLAGSSYNEQFF. In DNA form, the CDR3 reads TGCAGTGCTAGAGGTAGTGGACTAGCGGGGAGCTCCTACAATGAGCAGTTCTTC.

Of note for this clonotype: The limits of the CDR3 on the DNA are not certain, so only TCRdb's listed CDR3 is given. This sequence joins TRBV9 and TRBJ1-3. CDR1 and CDR2 (germline): SGDLS, YYNGEE. The CDR3 length is 14 residues, termini included. The CDR3 sequence: CASSTVGMGNTKYF.

The rearrangement links TRBV7-2 to TRBJ2-1; the match to TRBD2 covers 11 bases. CDR1 and CDR2 (germline): SGHTA, FQGNSA. There are 17 residues in the CDR3. V shed 2 bases, J shed 3 bases, and the junction held 6 bases outside the gene matches. The DNA of the CDR3 is TGTGCCAGCAGCTTAACTAGCGGGAGTGTAATCTACAATGAGCAGTTCTTC. It is translated as CASSLTSGSVIYNEQFF. The entire variable domain, with the rest obtained from reference TRBV7-2 and TRBJ2-1, is as follows: GAGVSQSPSNKVTEKGKDVELRCDPISGHTALYWYRQSLGQGLEFLIYFQGNSAPDKSGLPSDRFSAERTGGSVSTLTIQRTQQEDSAVYLCASSLTSGSVIYNEQFFGPGTRLTVL.

This clonotype was detected a few times. The rearrangement joins TRBV30 to TRBJ2-7; 8 bases are a match to TRBD1. The J segment lost 0 bases and the V segment lost 6 bases, leaving 4 bases of the junction unmatched. This CDR3 region has 13 residues. Germline V gene sequence: CDR1 GTSNPN, CDR2 SVGIG (reference sequence). The CDR3 nucleotides read TGTGCCTGCCGAGACAGGGGCTCCTACGAGCAGTACTTC. Amino acids: CACRDRGSYEQYF.